This passage covers 26 T cell receptor beta chains from one sample sequenced in a study of shared clonotypes between healthy human individuals. Generated by immunoSEQ multiplex PCR, the TCRdb table keeps only in-frame clones and is missing some. The repertoire includes 2 million to 2.5 million clones, approximately 95% of them detected once, and roughly 0.13% sits in the top ten. Sequenced material: naive CD4+ T cells sorted from blood. Subset given: CD45RA+ positively selected. These receptors came from a man between 18 and 35 years old in good health.

The J gene is TRBJ2-3, the V gene TRBV5-6; TRBD2 matches 7 bases. The junction had 2 bases not matched to a gene; V was cut back by 0 bases and J by 4 bases. CDR1 SGHDT and CDR2 YYEEEE come from the germline V gene. The length of the CDR3 is 14 residues. The CDR3 bases are TGTGCCAGCAGCTTGGGGACTAGATCAGATACGCAGTATTTT. Its protein product is CASSLGTRSDTQYF.

The CDR3 reads CASSLRTSRNTDTQYF. The CDR3 nucleotides are TGTGCCAGCAGCTTGAGGACTAGCCGTAACACAGATACGCAGTATTTT. This chain connects TRBV5-6 to TRBJ2-3; 8 bases line up with TRBD2. The CDR3 covers 16 residues. Trimming cost V 1 base and J 2 bases; bases outside gene matches: 6. Germline CDR1 SGHDT, CDR2 YYEEEE.

The chain employs TRBV9 and TRBJ2-7, with 11 bases identical to TRBD1. CDR3 length: 15 amino acids. J gave up 2 bases and V 4 bases, and 5 bases lay outside the gene matches. Germline V gene lookup returns CDR1 SGDLS and CDR2 YYNGEE. CDR3 sequence reads: CASSTRDRGAYEQYF. The CDR3 DNA follows: TGTGCCAGCAGCACGCGGGACAGGGGGGCCTACGAGCAGTACTTC. The whole variable domain, remainder taken from reference TRBV9 and TRBJ2-7, is DSGVTQTPKHLITATGQRVTLRCSPRSGDLSVYWYQQSLDQGLQFLIQYYNGEERAKGNILERFSAQQFPDLHSELNLSSLELGDSALYFCASSTRDRGAYEQYFGPGTRLTVT.

V and J are TRBV11-3 and TRBJ2-2, with 10 bases aligning to TRBD2. The CDR3 is 15 residues long. The ends lost 5 bases at V and 2 bases at J; junction bases unmatched: 2. Germline V gene sequence: CDR1 SGHNT, CDR2 YENEEA. The CDR3 region is CASSSGGVNTGELFF. CDR3 sequence (DNA): TGTGCCAGCAGCAGCGGGGGGGTCAACACCGGGGAGCTGTTTTTT.

The chain links TRBV4-1 to TRBJ1-4; 7 bases match TRBD1. This CDR3 comprises 16 residues. Unmatched junction bases numbered 5, after V lost 0 bases and J lost 4 bases. In germline, CDR1 is MGHRA, CDR2 YSYEKL. The CDR3 here is CASSQDGGQYNEKLFF. The CDR3 nucleotides are TGCGCCAGCAGCCAAGATGGGGGACAGTATAATGAAAAACTGTTTTTT.

This chain uses TRBV5-4 with TRBJ2-2; 14 bases align to TRBD2. CDR1 SGHNT and CDR2 YYREEE come from the germline V gene (reference sequence). V shed 0 bases, J shed 4 bases, and the junction held 2 bases outside the gene matches. This CDR3 has 17 residues. CDR3 loop: CASSLAGLAGVTGELFF. CDR3 nucleotides: TGTGCCAGCAGCTTGGCGGGACTAGCGGGAGTCACCGGGGAGCTGTTTTTT.

This clone appeared once. The rearrangement links TRBV28 to TRBJ2-1; TRBD2 matches 8 bases. Germline V CDR1 and CDR2: MDHEN, SYDVKM. The V segment lost 3 bases and the J segment 6 bases; nucleotides outside the gene matches: 4. This CDR3 region has 14 residues. In nucleotides, the CDR3 is TGTGCCAGCAGTTTGAGTAGCGGGGCCAATGAGCAGTTCTTC. This gives the protein CASSLSSGANEQFF.

CDR3 in amino acids: CASRLYLRASYGYTF. The CDR3 region has the DNA TGTGCCAGCAGGCTATACCTCAGGGCCTCCTATGGCTACACCTTC. The rearrangement joins TRBV5-6 to TRBJ1-2; D possibly corresponds to TRBD1 (5 bases). Looked up from germline, CDR1 is SGHDT and CDR2 is YYEEEE. CDR3 length: 15 residues. With 5 bases removed from V and 4 bases from J, the gap between germline ends came to 18 bases.

The chain links TRBV6-5 to TRBJ1-5; D perhaps matches TRBD1 (5 bases). The length of the CDR3 is 13 residues. Germline V gene data show CDR1 as MNHEY and CDR2 as SVGAGI. V lost 6 bases, J lost 4 bases, and 10 bases lay in between. The CDR3 DNA is TGTGCCAGCAGGGGTTGGGGGAATCAGCCCCAGCATTTT. Protein product: CASRGWGNQPQHF.

The rearrangement joins TRBV27 to TRBJ2-7; 7 bases map to TRBD1. V lost 4 bases, J lost 3 bases, and 3 bases stayed unmatched. Germline CDR1 MNHEY, CDR2 SMNVEV (reference sequence). This CDR3 contains 13 residues. The CDR3 is CASSSRQGYEQYF. CDR3 nucleotides: TGTGCCAGCAGTTCTAGACAGGGCTACGAGCAGTACTTC.

This clone is a singleton in its sample. The V and J genes are TRBV2 and TRBJ1-2; TRBD1 aligns across 7 bases. With V trimmed by 5 bases and J by 4 bases, 7 bases remained unmatched. The CDR3 is made up of 14 amino acids. Germline V lookup: CDR1 SNHLY, CDR2 FYNNEI. The CDR3 DNA reads TGTGCCAGCAGTTACGAGGGACAGAGCTATGGCTACACCTTC. It codes for CASSYEGQSYGYTF.

V gene TRBV4-1 combines with J gene TRBJ1-4; no firm D call. V was pared by 4 bases and J by 0 bases, with 12 bases between. The germline gives CDR1 MGHRA, CDR2 YSYEKL. This CDR3 comprises 16 residues. The CDR3 is CASSLSYRTTNEKLFF. CDR3 bases: TGCGCCAGCAGCCTCTCGTATCGGACAACTAATGAAAAACTGTTTTTT.

The chain joins TRBV6-5 to TRBJ2-7; possibly TRBD1 for D (6 bases). CDR3 size: 13 residues. V shed 6 bases and J shed 2 bases, with 11 bases lying between them. In germline, CDR1 is MNHEY, CDR2 SVGAGI. The CDR3, as DNA: TGTGCCAGCAGACGGACAGAAGCCTACGAGCAGTACTTC. It yields the protein CASRRTEAYEQYF.

V usage is TRBV30 and J usage is TRBJ1-4; 9 nucleotides match TRBD1. Trimming removed 0 bases from V and 5 bases from J; junction bases left unmatched: 4. The CDR3 sequence is 15 residues long. CDR1 and CDR2 from the germline V gene are GTSNPN and SVGIG (reference sequence). CDR3 sequence: CAWSVQTGGNEKLFF. CDR3 DNA: TGTGCCTGGAGTGTACAGACAGGGGGGAATGAAAAACTGTTTTTT.

Regarding this clone: This same CDR3 is encoded by further DNA sequences in the sample. The chain uses TRBV5-1 and TRBJ2-5; D unclear. The CDR3 totals 13 residues. Trimming removed 2 bases at V and 2 bases at J, with 7 bases between. Looked up from germline, CDR1 is SGHRS and CDR2 is YFSETQ. CDR3 protein: CASSFSGQETQYF. CDR3 nucleotide sequence: TGCGCCAGCAGCTTTTCCGGACAAGAGACCCAGTACTTC.

This clone was seen a single time. The rearrangement links TRBV29-1 to TRBJ1-2; maybe TRBD1 (6 bases). CDR3 length equals 13 residues. Germline V lookup: CDR1 SQVTM, CDR2 ANQGSEA. V gave up 4 bases and J gave up 1 base, with 10 bases separating them. The chain's CDR3 is CSVVGHFNYGYTF. In DNA, the CDR3 is TGCAGCGTTGTGGGACATTTTAACTATGGCTACACCTTC.

The genes are TRBV7-8 and TRBJ1-5; 11 bases line up with TRBD1. The germline V gene encodes CDR1 SGHVS and CDR2 FQNEAQ. V was clipped by 5 bases and J by 5 bases; unmatched bases: 11. The CDR3 covers 17 residues. Written as DNA, the CDR3 is TGTGCCAGCAGCCCTCGGGACAGGGGGAACTATTATCAGCCCCAGCATTTT. Protein: CASSPRDRGNYYQPQHF.

This clone appeared a few times. V usage is TRBV5-1 and J usage is TRBJ1-5; no definite D call. Trimming took 0 bases from V and 3 from J, leaving 7 bases between them. The CDR3 runs 14 residues. Germline V gene data show CDR1 as SGHRS and CDR2 as YFSETQ. The CDR3, as DNA: TGCGCCAGCAGCTTGGGTGGGCTCAATCAGCCCCAGCATTTT. This codes for CASSLGGLNQPQHF.

The rearrangement links TRBV5-6 to TRBJ2-2, with 7 bases aligning to TRBD1. The trim removed 4 bases at V and 5 bases at J, leaving 8 bases unmatched. CDR1 and CDR2 (germline): SGHDT, YYEEEE. This CDR3 comprises 15 residues. CDR3 loop: CASSKQGSTTGELFF. The DNA for the CDR3 is TGTGCCAGCAGCAAACAGGGGAGCACGACCGGGGAGCTGTTTTTT.

This clone was seen just once. Other nucleotide sequences in the sample specify the same CDR3. The chain joins TRBV18 to TRBJ2-1; D unclear. V shed 3 bases and J shed 4 bases, with 4 bases lying between them. The CDR3 has 12 amino acids. CDR1 KGHSH and CDR2 LQKENI come from the germline V gene. As DNA, the CDR3 is TGTGCCAGCTCACCTGATTACAATGAGCAGTTCTTC. Translating it yields CASSPDYNEQFF.

The chain is built from TRBV4-3 and TRBJ1-5, with no clear D. The germline V gene encodes CDR1 LGHNA and CDR2 YSLEER. The length of the CDR3 is 16 residues. The V end was cut by 0 bases, the J end by 1 base, with 10 bases between. The CDR3, as DNA: TGCGCCAGCAGCCAAGATTCATCGGGAAGCAATCAGCCCCAGCATTTT. The encoded protein is CASSQDSSGSNQPQHF.

This chain joins TRBV7-2 and TRBJ2-1; no reliable D call. This CDR3 spans 15 amino acids. V lost 3 bases and J lost 0, with 9 bases in between. Germline CDR1 is SGHTA and CDR2 is FQGNSA. Here the CDR3 DNA reads TGTGCCAGCAGCTTTGGGCTCATCTCCTACAATGAGCAGTTCTTC. Amino acids: CASSFGLISYNEQFF.

V and J are TRBV21-1 and TRBJ2-5; the table calls TRBD2, which could not be checked here. TRBV21-1 is annotated as a pseudogene. The CDR3 covers 14 residues. The CDR3 here is CASSKALGGETQYF. CDR3 DNA sequence: TGTGCCAGCAGCAAAGCGCTCGGCGGGGAGACCCAGTACTTC.

The chain links TRBV4-3 to TRBJ1-5; D is ambiguous. This CDR3 is built from 15 residues. V lost 4 bases to trimming and J lost 0 bases, with 10 bases between them. CDR1 and CDR2 (germline): LGHNA, YSLEER. The CDR3 reads CASSRSGDSNQPQHF. DNA of the CDR3: TGCGCCAGCAGCCGGTCCGGGGATAGCAATCAGCCCCAGCATTTT.

This clone was counted only a few times. This chain connects TRBV5-1 to TRBJ2-7, with TRBD1 matching 8 bases. Per germline, CDR1 SGHRS and CDR2 YFSETQ. The V gene end was trimmed by 4 bases and the J gene end by 0 bases; junction bases not matched to a gene: 3. The CDR3 consists of 14 residues. The CDR3, as DNA: TGCGCCAGCAGCGGACAGGGTAGCTCCTACGAGCAGTACTTC. It yields the protein CASSGQGSSYEQYF.

The V call is TRBV4-2, the J call TRBJ2-3; 7 bases map to TRBD2. The V and J ends lost 1 base and 2 bases, in that order; junction bases with no gene match: 6. This CDR3 comprises 16 residues. Germline assignment: CDR1 LGHNA and CDR2 YNFKEQ. This CDR3 reads CASSQAGRTDTDTQYF. CDR3 DNA: TGTGCCAGCAGCCAAGCCGGGAGGACTGACACAGATACGCAGTATTTT.